The 26 T cell receptor beta chains listed next were all sequenced from one sample in a study of control samples from healthy donors and cancer patients. TCRdb's table, derived via immunoSEQ multiplex PCR, lists solely in-frame clones and lacks some. The sample comprises roughly 170,000 clones, about 93% of which are singletons, and more than 1.1% rests with the top ten. Sequencing was done on a sample of blood. The receptors derive from a man aged 18 to 29 in good health.

This rearrangement joins TRBV25-1 to TRBJ2-1; tentative D call: TRBD2 (6 bases). The CDR3 has 14 residues. V lost 5 bases and J lost 3, with 11 bases in between. Germline V gives CDR1 MGHDK, CDR2 SYGVNS. CDR3 amino acids: CASSKGGNYNEQFF. The DNA for the CDR3 is TGTGCCAGCAGTAAGGGCGGGAACTACAATGAGCAGTTCTTC.

This chain connects TRBV15 to TRBJ2-7; D is possibly TRBD1 (5 bases). Germline CDR1 is LNHNV and CDR2 is YYDKDF (reference sequence). V was clipped by 0 bases and J by 3 bases, with 12 bases between them. The CDR3 extends over 15 amino acids. CDR3 loop: CATSRDKFDSYEQYF. The CDR3, as DNA: TGTGCCACCAGCAGAGATAAGTTCGACAGCTACGAGCAGTACTTC.

The chain has TRBV28 and TRBJ2-3, with D unclear. Germline lookup yields CDR1 MDHEN and CDR2 SYDVKM. V was pared by 7 bases and J by 6 bases, with 14 bases between. The CDR3 consists of 13 residues. This chain's CDR3 is CASKGPWVDTQYF. The CDR3 DNA reads TGTGCCAGCAAAGGCCCCTGGGTGGATACGCAGTATTTT.

This clone was seen only once. The chain employs TRBV6-4 and TRBJ2-2; D possibly corresponds to TRBD1 (6 bases). The germline V gene has CDR1 MRHNA and CDR2 SNTAGT. CDR3 length: 15 residues. Trimming stripped 5 bases from V and 4 bases from J, with 14 bases between. The chain's CDR3 is CASSFQGTTTGELFF. In DNA, the CDR3 is TGTGCCAGCAGTTTTCAGGGGACGACCACCGGGGAGCTGTTTTTT.

V usage is TRBV6-5 and J usage is TRBJ2-5, with TRBD1 matching 8 bases. Losses at the gene ends were 5 bases for V and 4 bases for J; bases not matched to a gene: 6. Germline V gene lookup returns CDR1 MNHEY and CDR2 SVGAGI. This CDR3 has 14 residues. CDR3 in DNA: TGTGCCAGCAGTAATTGGACAGGGAGAGAGACCCAGTACTTC. Residues: CASSNWTGRETQYF.

The V call is TRBV7-5, the J call TRBJ1-2; the table's D call, TRBD1, was not checked against the DNA. TRBV7-5 is a pseudogene segment. The length of the CDR3 is 15 residues. CDR3: CVRSLPTGGRYGYTF. The CDR3 nucleotides read TGTGTCAGAAGCTTACCAACAGGGGGGAGATATGGCTACACCTTC.

The chain carries TRBV3-1 (or the pseudogene TRBV3-2) and TRBJ2-7, with TRBD2 matching over 8 bases. CDR1 is LGHDT, CDR2 YNNKEL, per germline (reference sequence). CDR3 size: 14 residues. V was clipped by 4 bases and J by 2 bases; unmatched bases: 4. The CDR3, as DNA: TGTGCCAGCAGCCTTGGACTAGCCACCTACGAGCAGTACTTC. It is translated as CASSLGLATYEQYF.

The V gene is TRBV18, the J gene TRBJ2-6; D is ambiguous. CDR3 length: 19 residues. Germline-derived CDR1 and CDR2 are KGHSH and LQKENI. The V and J ends lost 6 bases and 1 base respectively, with 22 bases between them. In nucleotides, the CDR3 is TGTGCCAGCTCTCGAGTTTGGGCCTTTCAAACTTCTGGGGCCAACGTCCTGACTTTC. Residues: CASSRVWAFQTSGANVLTF.

V gene TRBV18 combines with J gene TRBJ1-1, with 7 bases fitting TRBD1. This CDR3 is 15 amino acids long. With V trimmed by 6 bases and J by 5 bases, 12 bases remained unmatched. The germline CDR1 and CDR2 sequences are KGHSH and LQKENI. The CDR3 DNA reads TGTGCCAGCTCGAAAGAGGGGGCGGATTATACTGAAGCTTTCTTT. It encodes CASSKEGADYTEAFF.

This rearrangement joins TRBV10-3 to TRBJ1-6, with a tentative D call TRBD1 (5 bases). The CDR3 has 13 residues. Trimming shortened V by 6 bases and J by 6 bases, and 9 bases separated the two germline ends. From germline, CDR1 is ENHRY and CDR2 SYGVKD. In DNA, the CDR3 is TGTGCCATCAGCGGGACTTTTAATTCACCCCTCCACTTT. Residues: CAISGTFNSPLHF.

This chain connects TRBV2 to TRBJ1-3; TRBD1 is a possible D gene (5 bases). CDR1 is SNHLY and CDR2 is FYNNEI in the germline V gene. V was cut by 7 bases and J by 0 bases, with 10 bases left in between. This CDR3 contains 14 residues. For the CDR3, the DNA is TGTGCCAGCAAAGCGGGGGTCTCTGGAAACACCATATATTTT. Translating it yields CASKAGVSGNTIYF.

A note on this clone: Distinct nucleotide sequences in the sample also encode this CDR3. The chain employs TRBV11-2 and TRBJ1-1, with TRBD1 as a possible D gene (5 bases). Per the germline V gene, CDR1 is SGHAT and CDR2 is FQNNGV. Trimming removed 2 bases at V and 1 base at J, with 5 bases between. This CDR3 contains 13 residues. The CDR3 is CASSLRGNTEAFF. DNA for the CDR3: TGTGCCAGCAGCTTAAGGGGGAACACTGAAGCTTTCTTT.

V usage is TRBV7-8 and J usage is TRBJ1-3; a weak D match, TRBD1 (5 bases). Germline-derived CDR1 and CDR2 are SGHVS and FQNEAQ. This CDR3 contains 15 residues. V lost 5 bases, J lost 6 bases, and 17 bases lay in between. The CDR3 DNA is TGTGCCAGCAGCCATCGACGTTTAGGGGCAAACACCATATATTTT. This translates into CASSHRRLGANTIYF.

This clone came up once. The rearrangement uses TRBV6-6 and TRBJ1-5; 7 nucleotides align to TRBD1. This CDR3 contains 12 residues. Per germline, CDR1 MNHNY and CDR2 SVGAGI (reference sequence). The junction had 11 bases not matched to a gene; V was cut back by 6 bases and J by 15 bases. This chain's CDR3 is CASSPDRRDRHF. CDR3 coding DNA: TGTGCCAGCAGCCCGGACAGGCGTGACCGGCATTTT.

This clone was found once. The same CDR3 is also encoded by other DNA sequences in this sample. This chain links TRBV12-3 or TRBV12-4 with TRBJ2-5; no reliable D call. There are 11 residues in the CDR3. V was cut by 2 bases and J by 5 bases, with 3 bases left in between. In DNA, the CDR3 is TGTGCCAGCAGTTTATTTGAGACCCAGTACTTC. It translates to CASSLFETQYF.

The chain carries TRBV18 and TRBJ2-5, with TRBD1 matching 7 bases. The CDR3 is 15 amino acids. CDR1 and CDR2 from the germline V gene are KGHSH and LQKENI. V trimming: 6 bases; J trimming: 7 bases; junction bases outside the gene matches: 14. Here the CDR3 DNA reads TGTGCCAGCTCTGTCCAAGGGACAGTCGAACGGACCCAGTACTTC. Encoded protein: CASSVQGTVERTQYF.

The chain recombines TRBV2 with TRBJ1-2, with D possibly TRBD1 on 6 matching bases. In germline, CDR1 is SNHLY, CDR2 FYNNEI. The CDR3 length is 13 residues. V gave up 6 bases and J gave up 7 bases, with 15 bases separating them. CDR3 loop: CASSRQVLSGYTF. In DNA form, the CDR3 reads TGTGCCAGCAGCCGACAGGTCCTCTCTGGCTACACCTTC.

CDR3 coding DNA: TGCAGCGTAGAGACTAGCGGAGATACGCAGTATTTT. Its translation is CSVETSGDTQYF. V and J are TRBV29-1 and TRBJ2-3; 9 bases align to TRBD2. Germline V gene sequence: CDR1 SQVTM, CDR2 ANQGSEA. Trimming cost V 6 bases and J 5 bases; bases outside gene matches: 3. The CDR3 runs 12 residues.

This chain connects TRBV11-1 to TRBJ2-1; D is undetermined. The V end lost 1 base, the J end lost 8 bases, and 6 bases lay between the germline ends. The germline CDR1 and CDR2 sequences are SGHAT and FQDESV (reference sequence). The CDR3 is 12 amino acids. CDR3 in DNA: TGTGCCAGCAGCTTAGAAAGCTATGAGCAGTTCTTC. This encodes CASSLESYEQFF. Together with reference TRBV11-1 and TRBJ2-1, the CDR3 gives the full variable domain: EAEVAQSPRYKITEKSQAVAFWCDPISGHATLYWYRQILGQGPELLVQFQDESVVDDSQLPKDRFSAERLKGVDSTLKIQPAELGDSAMYLCASSLESYEQFFGPGTRLTVL.

The chain carries TRBV7-3 and TRBJ1-1, with 11 bases matching TRBD1. From germline, CDR1 is SGHTA and CDR2 FQGTGA. This CDR3 is 12 amino acids long. J was trimmed by 11 bases and V by 5 bases; bases with no gene match: 4. The CDR3, as DNA: TGTGCCAGCAGCCCTGGGACAGGGGGTGCTTTCTTT. This codes for CASSPGTGGAFF.

The rearrangement joins TRBV5-6 to TRBJ1-2; tentatively, D is TRBD1 (5 bases). Per germline, CDR1 SGHDT and CDR2 YYEEEE. The CDR3 covers 13 residues. V shed 2 bases and J shed 2 bases, with 7 bases lying between them. Here the CDR3 reads CASSLWGNYGYTF. In nucleotides, the CDR3 is TGTGCCAGCAGCTTATGGGGCAACTATGGCTACACCTTC.

The chain uses TRBV12-3 or TRBV12-4 and TRBJ2-5, with D unclear. V gave up 5 bases and J gave up 3 bases, with 4 bases separating them. This CDR3 contains 11 residues. The CDR3 DNA follows: TGTGCCAGCAGTAGGAAAGAGACCCAGTACTTC. Its protein product is CASSRKETQYF.

J is TRBJ1-1 and V is TRBV6-5; D gene unclear. The CDR3 has 13 residues. V lost 6 bases and J 1 base, leaving 9 bases between the germline ends. Germline CDR1 reads MNHEY; CDR2 reads SVGAGI. The CDR3 DNA is TGTGCCAGCAGCACTCACCAGAACACTGAAGCTTTCTTT. Its translation is CASSTHQNTEAFF.

This clone was seen a few times. The chain employs TRBV14 and TRBJ1-3; 8 bases are a match to TRBD1. The CDR3 runs to 15 residues. The trim removed 1 base at V and 4 bases at J, leaving 3 bases unmatched. CDR1 is SGHDN and CDR2 is FVKESK in the germline V gene. CDR3 sequence reads: CASSQVDRDGNTIYF. CDR3 nucleotides: TGTGCCAGCAGCCAAGTGGACAGGGACGGAAACACCATATATTTT.

The chain joins TRBV6-5 to TRBJ2-3, with D possibly TRBD2 on 6 matching bases. This CDR3 has 14 residues. Germline assignment: CDR1 MNHEY and CDR2 SVGAGI. Trimming pared 10 bases from V and 0 bases from J, leaving 14 bases between. The CDR3 nucleotides read TGTGCCATCGGGACTGTAGATAGCACAGATACGCAGTATTTT. Residues: CAIGTVDSTDTQYF.

V gene TRBV5-6 combines with J gene TRBJ2-2, with D unclear. Between the trimmed V and J ends, which lost 2 bases and 6 bases, there was a span of 11 bases. Germline V gene sequence: CDR1 SGHDT, CDR2 YYEEEE. The CDR3 runs to 14 residues. CDR3 amino acids: CASSLNSASGELFF. The CDR3 coding sequence is TGTGCCAGCAGCTTAAACAGTGCATCCGGGGAGCTGTTTTTT.